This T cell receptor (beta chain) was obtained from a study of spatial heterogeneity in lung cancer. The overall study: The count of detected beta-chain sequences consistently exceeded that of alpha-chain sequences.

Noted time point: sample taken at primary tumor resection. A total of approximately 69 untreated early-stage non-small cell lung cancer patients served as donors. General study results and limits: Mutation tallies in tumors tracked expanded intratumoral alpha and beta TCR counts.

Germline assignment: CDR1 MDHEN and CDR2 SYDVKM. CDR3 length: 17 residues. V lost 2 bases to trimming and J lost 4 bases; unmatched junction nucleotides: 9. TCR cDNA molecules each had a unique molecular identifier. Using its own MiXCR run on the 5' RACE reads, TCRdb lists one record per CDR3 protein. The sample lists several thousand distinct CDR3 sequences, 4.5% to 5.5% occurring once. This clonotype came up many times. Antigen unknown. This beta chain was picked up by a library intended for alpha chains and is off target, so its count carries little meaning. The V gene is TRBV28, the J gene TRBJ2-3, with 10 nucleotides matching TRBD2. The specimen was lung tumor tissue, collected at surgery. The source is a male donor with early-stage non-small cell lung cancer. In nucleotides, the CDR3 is TGTGCCAGCAGTTTACGGGCTAGCGGGAGTGTCCCAGATACGCAGTATTTT. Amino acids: CASSLRASGSVPDTQYF.